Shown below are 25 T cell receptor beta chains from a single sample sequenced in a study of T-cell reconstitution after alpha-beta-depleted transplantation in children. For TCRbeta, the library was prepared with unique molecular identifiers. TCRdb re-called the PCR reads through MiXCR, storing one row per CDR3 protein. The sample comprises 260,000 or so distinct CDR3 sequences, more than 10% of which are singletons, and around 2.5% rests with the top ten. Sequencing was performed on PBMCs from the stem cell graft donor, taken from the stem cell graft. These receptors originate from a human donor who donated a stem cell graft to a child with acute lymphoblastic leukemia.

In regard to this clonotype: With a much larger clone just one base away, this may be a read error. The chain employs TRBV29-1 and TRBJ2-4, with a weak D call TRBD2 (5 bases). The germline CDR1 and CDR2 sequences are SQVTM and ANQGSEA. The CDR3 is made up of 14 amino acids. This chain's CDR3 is CSVKRGGRKNSQYF. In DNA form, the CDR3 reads TGCAGCGTCAAACGGGGTGGACGGAAAAACAGTCAGTACTTC.

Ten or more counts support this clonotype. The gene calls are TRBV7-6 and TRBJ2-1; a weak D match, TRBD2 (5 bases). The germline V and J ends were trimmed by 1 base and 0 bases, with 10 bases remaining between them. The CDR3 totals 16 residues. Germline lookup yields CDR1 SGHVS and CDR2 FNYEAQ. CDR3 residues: CASSLGSGDSYNEQFF. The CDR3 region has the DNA TGTGCCAGCAGCTTAGGGAGCGGCGACTCCTACAATGAGCAGTTCTTC.

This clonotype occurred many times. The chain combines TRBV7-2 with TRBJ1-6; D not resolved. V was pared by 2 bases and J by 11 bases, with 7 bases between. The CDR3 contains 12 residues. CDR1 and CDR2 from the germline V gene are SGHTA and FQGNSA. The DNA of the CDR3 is TGTGCCAGCAGCTTATTGGGTACACCCCTCCACTTT. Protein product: CASSLLGTPLHF.

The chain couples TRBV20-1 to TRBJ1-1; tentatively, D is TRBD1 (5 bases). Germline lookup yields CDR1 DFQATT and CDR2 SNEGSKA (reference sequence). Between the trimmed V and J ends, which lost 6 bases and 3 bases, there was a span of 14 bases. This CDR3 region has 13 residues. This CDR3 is CSAGPLRDTEAFF. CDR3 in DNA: TGCAGTGCGGGCCCGCTCAGGGACACTGAAGCTTTCTTT.

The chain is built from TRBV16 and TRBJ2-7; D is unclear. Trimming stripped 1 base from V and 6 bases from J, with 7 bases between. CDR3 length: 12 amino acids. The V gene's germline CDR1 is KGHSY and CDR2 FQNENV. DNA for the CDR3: TGTGCCAGCAGCCAATATGACGGCGAGCAGTACTTC. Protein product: CASSQYDGEQYF.

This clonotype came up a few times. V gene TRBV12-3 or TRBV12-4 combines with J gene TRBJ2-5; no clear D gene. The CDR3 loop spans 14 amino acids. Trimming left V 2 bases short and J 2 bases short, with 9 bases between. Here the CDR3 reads CASSLRAQQETQYF. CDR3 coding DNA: TGTGCCAGCAGTTTAAGGGCACAACAAGAGACCCAGTACTTC.

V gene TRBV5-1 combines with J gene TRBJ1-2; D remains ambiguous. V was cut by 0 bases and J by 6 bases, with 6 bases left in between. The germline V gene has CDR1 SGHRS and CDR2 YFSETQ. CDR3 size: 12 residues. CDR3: CASSLEADGYTF. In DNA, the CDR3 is TGCGCCAGCAGCTTGGAGGCAGATGGCTACACCTTC.

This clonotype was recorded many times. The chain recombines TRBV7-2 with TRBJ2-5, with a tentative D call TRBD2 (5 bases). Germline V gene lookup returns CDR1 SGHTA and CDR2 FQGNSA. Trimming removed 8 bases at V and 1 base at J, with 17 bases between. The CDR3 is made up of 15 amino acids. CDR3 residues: CASHIAAGVQETQYF. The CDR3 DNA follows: TGTGCCAGCCACATAGCAGCCGGGGTCCAAGAGACCCAGTACTTC. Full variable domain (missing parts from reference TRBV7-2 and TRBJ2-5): GAGVSQSPSNKVTEKGKDVELRCDPISGHTALYWYRQSLGQGLEFLIYFQGNSAPDKSGLPSDRFSAERTGGSVSTLTIQRTQQEDSAVYLCASHIAAGVQETQYFGPGTRLLVL.

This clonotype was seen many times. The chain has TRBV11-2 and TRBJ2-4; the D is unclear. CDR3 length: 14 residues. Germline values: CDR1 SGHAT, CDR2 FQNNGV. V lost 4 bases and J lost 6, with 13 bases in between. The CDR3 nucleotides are TGTGCCAGCAGCTACGACAATGTCGGAAACATTCAGTACTTC. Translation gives CASSYDNVGNIQYF.

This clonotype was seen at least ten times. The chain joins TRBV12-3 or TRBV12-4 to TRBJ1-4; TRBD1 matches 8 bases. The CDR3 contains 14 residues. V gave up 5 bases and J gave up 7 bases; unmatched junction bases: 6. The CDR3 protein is CASSLGQGSEKLFF. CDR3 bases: TGTGCCAGCAGTCTCGGACAGGGAAGTGAAAAACTGTTTTTT.

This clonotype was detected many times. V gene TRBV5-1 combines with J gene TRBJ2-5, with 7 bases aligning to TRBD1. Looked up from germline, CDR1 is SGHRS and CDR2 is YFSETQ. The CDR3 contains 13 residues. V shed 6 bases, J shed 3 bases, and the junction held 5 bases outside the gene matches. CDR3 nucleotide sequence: TGCGCCAGCACTGGCCAGGGGGAAGAGACCCAGTACTTC. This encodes CASTGQGEETQYF.

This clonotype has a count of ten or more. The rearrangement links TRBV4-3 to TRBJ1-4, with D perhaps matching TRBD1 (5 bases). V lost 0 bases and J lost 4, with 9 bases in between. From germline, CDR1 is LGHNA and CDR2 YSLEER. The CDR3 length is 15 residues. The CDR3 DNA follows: TGCGCCAGCAGCCAAGATCAGGGTATTAATGAAAAACTGTTTTTT. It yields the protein CASSQDQGINEKLFF.

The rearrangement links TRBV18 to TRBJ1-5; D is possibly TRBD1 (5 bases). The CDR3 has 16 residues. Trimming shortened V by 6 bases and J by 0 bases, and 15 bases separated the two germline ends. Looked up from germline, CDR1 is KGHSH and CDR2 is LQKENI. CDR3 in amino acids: CASSLRDRLSNQPQHF. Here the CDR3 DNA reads TGTGCCAGCTCGCTTCGGGACCGACTTAGCAATCAGCCCCAGCATTTT.

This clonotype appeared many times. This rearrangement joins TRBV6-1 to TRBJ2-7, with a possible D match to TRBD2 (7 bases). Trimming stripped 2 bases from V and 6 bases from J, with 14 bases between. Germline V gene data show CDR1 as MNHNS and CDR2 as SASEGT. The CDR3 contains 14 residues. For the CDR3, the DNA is TGTGCCAGCAGTGAACGGGGGGCCAGGGTCGAGCAGTACTTC. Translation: CASSERGARVEQYF.

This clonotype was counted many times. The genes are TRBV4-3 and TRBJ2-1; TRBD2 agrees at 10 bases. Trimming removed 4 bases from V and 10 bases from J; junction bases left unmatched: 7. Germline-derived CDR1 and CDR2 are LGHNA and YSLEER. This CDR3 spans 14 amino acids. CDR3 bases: TGCGCCAGCAGCCGGAATCTAGCGGGGGACGAGCAGTTCTTC. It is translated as CASSRNLAGDEQFF.

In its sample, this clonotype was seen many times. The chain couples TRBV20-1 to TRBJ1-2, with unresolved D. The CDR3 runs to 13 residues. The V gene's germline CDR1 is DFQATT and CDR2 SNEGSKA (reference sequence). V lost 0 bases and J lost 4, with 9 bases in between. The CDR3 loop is CSARDQSAYGYTF. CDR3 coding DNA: TGCAGTGCTAGAGATCAAAGTGCCTATGGCTACACCTTC.

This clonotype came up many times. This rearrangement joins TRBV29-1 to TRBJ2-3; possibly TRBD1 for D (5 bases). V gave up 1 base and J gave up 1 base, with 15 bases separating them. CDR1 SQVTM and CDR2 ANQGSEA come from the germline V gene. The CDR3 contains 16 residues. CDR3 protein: CSVEAQWIGGTDTQYF. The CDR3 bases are TGCAGCGTTGAAGCCCAGTGGATAGGGGGCACAGATACGCAGTATTTT.

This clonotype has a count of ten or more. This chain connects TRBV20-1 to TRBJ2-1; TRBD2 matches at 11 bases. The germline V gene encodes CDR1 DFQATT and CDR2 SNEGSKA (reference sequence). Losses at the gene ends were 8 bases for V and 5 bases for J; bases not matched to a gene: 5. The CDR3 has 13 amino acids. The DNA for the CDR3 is TGCAGTTCGACTAGCGGGGTCGACAATGAGCAGTTCTTC. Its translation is CSSTSGVDNEQFF.

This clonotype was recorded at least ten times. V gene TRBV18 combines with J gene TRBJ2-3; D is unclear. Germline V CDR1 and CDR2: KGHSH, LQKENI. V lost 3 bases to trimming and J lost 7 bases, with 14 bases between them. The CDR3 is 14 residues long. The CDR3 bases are TGTGCCAGCTCACCTCCCCTCAGCGAGCATACGCAGTATTTT. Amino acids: CASSPPLSEHTQYF.

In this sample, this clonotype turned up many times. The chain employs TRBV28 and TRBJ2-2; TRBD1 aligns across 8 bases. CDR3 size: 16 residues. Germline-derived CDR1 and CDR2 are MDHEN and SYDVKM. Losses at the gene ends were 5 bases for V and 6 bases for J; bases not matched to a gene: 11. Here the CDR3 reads CASSPRPGGGSGELFF. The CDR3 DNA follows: TGTGCCAGCAGTCCCCGACCAGGGGGCGGGTCCGGGGAGCTGTTTTTT.

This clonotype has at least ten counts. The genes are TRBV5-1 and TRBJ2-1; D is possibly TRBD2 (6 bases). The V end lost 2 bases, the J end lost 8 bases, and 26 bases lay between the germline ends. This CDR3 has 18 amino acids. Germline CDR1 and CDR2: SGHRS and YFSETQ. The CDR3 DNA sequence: TGCGCCAGCAGCTTTGGCCTAGCGCTCGACTCGTTTAACGATGAGCAGTTCTTC. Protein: CASSFGLALDSFNDEQFF.

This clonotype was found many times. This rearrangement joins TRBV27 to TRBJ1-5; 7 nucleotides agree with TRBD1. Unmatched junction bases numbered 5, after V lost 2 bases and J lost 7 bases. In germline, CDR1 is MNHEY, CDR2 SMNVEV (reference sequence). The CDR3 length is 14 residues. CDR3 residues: CASSLTGAGQPQHF. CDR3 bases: TGTGCCAGCAGTTTAACAGGGGCCGGACAGCCCCAGCATTTT.

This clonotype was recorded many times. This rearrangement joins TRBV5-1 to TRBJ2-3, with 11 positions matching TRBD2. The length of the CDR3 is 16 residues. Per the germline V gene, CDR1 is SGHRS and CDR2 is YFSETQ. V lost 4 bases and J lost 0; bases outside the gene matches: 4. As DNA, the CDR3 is TGCGCCAGCAGCCGACTAGCGGGGATGAGCACAGATACGCAGTATTTT. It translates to CASSRLAGMSTDTQYF. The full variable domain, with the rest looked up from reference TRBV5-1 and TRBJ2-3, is KAGVTQTPRYLIKTRGQQVTLSCSPISGHRSVSWYQQTPGQGLQFLFEYFSETQRNKGNFPGRFSGRQFSNSRSEMNVSTLELGDSALYLCASSRLAGMSTDTQYFGPGTRLTVL.

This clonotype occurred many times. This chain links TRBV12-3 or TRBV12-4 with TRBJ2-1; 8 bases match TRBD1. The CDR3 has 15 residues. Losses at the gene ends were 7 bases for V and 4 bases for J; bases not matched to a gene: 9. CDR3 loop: CASNLDRGLYNEQFF. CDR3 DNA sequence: TGTGCCAGCAATCTCGACAGGGGATTGTACAATGAGCAGTTCTTC.

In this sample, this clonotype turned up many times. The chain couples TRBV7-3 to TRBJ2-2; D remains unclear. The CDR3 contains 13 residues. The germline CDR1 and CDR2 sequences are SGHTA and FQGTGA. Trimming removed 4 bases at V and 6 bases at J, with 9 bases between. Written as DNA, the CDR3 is TGTGCCAGCAGCTCTACAGCCCCCGGGGAGCTGTTTTTT. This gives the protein CASSSTAPGELFF.